Listed below are T cell receptor beta chains from one sample, sequenced in a study of cytomegalovirus exposure and HLA in healthy donors. TCRdb's table, derived via immunoSEQ multiplex PCR, lists solely in-frame clones and lacks some. Of about 130,000 clones in the sample, less than 85% were seen once. Sequenced material: PBMCs. The source is a man aged 25-45 years in good health and CMV-seropositive. Each CDR3 is given with its conserved first and last residue. Fields, in order: CDR3 protein, CDR3 DNA, J gene, clone size, D gene, V gene. A D gene is named only where the DNA matches it firmly. Clone size is not always given. Where it is, it says once, few, many or a class for expanded clones.

CDR3aa: CASSFIRRGIPGANVLTF; CDR3nt: TGTGCCAGCAGCTTTATTCGTCGGGGAATCCCTGGGGCCAACGTCCTGACTTTC; j_gene: TRBJ2-6; abundance: .; d_gene: .; v_gene: TRBV11-2
CDR3aa: CASSEGQGGGYTF; CDR3nt: TGTGCCAGCAGTGAAGGGCAGGGGGGTGGCTACACCTTC; j_gene: TRBJ1-2; abundance: once; d_gene: TRBD1; v_gene: TRBV6-1
CDR3aa: CATSRTGGSNQPQHF; CDR3nt: TGTGCCACCAGCCGGACAGGGGGCAGCAATCAGCCCCAGCATTTT; j_gene: TRBJ1-5; abundance: once; d_gene: TRBD1; v_gene: TRBV15
CDR3aa: CASSLLGGVTGGTEAFF; CDR3nt: TGTGCCAGCAGCTTATTAGGGGGTGTGACAGGGGGCACTGAAGCTTTCTTT; j_gene: TRBJ1-1; abundance: .; d_gene: TRBD1; v_gene: TRBV7-3
CDR3aa: CASSSWDRPLAKNIQYF; CDR3nt: TGTGCCAGCAGTTCTTGGGACAGGCCTCTAGCCAAAAACATTCAGTACTTC; j_gene: TRBJ2-4; abundance: few; d_gene: TRBD1; v_gene: TRBV2
CDR3aa: CASRLRTEGNSPLHF; CDR3nt: TGTGCCAGCAGATTACGGACGGAGGGGAATTCACCCCTCCACTTT; j_gene: TRBJ1-6; abundance: .; d_gene: .; v_gene: TRBV21-1
CDR3aa: CASHRQGATTEAFF; CDR3nt: TGTGCCAGTCACAGACAGGGGGCGACGACTGAAGCTTTCTTT; j_gene: TRBJ1-1; abundance: .; d_gene: TRBD1; v_gene: TRBV19
CDR3aa: CASSGAGRIYNEQFF; CDR3nt: TGCGCCAGCAGCGGAGCGGGGCGTATCTACAATGAGCAGTTCTTC; j_gene: TRBJ2-1; abundance: .; d_gene: TRBD2; v_gene: TRBV5-1
CDR3aa: CAWGPPSPDRGYEQYF; CDR3nt: TGTGCCTGGGGCCCCCCAAGCCCGGACAGAGGCTACGAGCAGTACTTC; j_gene: TRBJ2-7; abundance: .; d_gene: .; v_gene: TRBV30
CDR3aa: CASSWGDGSEAFF; CDR3nt: TGTGCCAGCAGCTGGGGGGATGGGTCTGAAGCTTTCTTT; j_gene: TRBJ1-1; abundance: once; d_gene: .; v_gene: TRBV13
CDR3aa: CASSGLRDRVAYEQYF; CDR3nt: TGTGCCAGCAGTGGGTTGAGGGACAGAGTCGCCTACGAGCAGTACTTC; j_gene: TRBJ2-7; abundance: .; d_gene: TRBD1; v_gene: TRBV2
CDR3aa: CASRDRGRYTF; CDR3nt: TGTGCCAGCAGGGACAGGGGTCGCTACACCTTC; j_gene: TRBJ1-2; abundance: .; d_gene: TRBD1; v_gene: TRBV6-1
CDR3aa: CASSVGQGKLDEQYF; CDR3nt: TGTGCCAGCAGTGTAGGACAGGGGAAGTTGGACGAGCAGTACTTC; j_gene: TRBJ2-7; abundance: .; d_gene: TRBD1; v_gene: TRBV2
CDR3aa: CASSGSGGELFF; CDR3nt: TGTGCCAGTTCCGGATCGGGAGGGGAGCTGTTTTTT; j_gene: TRBJ2-2; abundance: .; d_gene: .; v_gene: TRBV19
CDR3aa: CASNPARDKNYGYTF; CDR3nt: TGTGCCAGCAACCCCGCCCGGGATAAAAACTATGGCTACACCTTC; j_gene: TRBJ1-2; abundance: .; d_gene: .; v_gene: TRBV5-8
CDR3aa: CASSQANLIAGGRIEQFF; CDR3nt: TGCGCCAGCAGCCAAGCGAACCTGATAGCGGGGGGGCGTATTGAGCAGTTCTTC; j_gene: TRBJ2-1; abundance: few; d_gene: TRBD2; v_gene: TRBV4-1
CDR3aa: CASGQTGVVSYEQYF; CDR3nt: TGTGCTAGTGGTCAGACAGGGGTCGTTTCCTACGAGCAGTACTTC; j_gene: TRBJ2-7; abundance: .; d_gene: TRBD1; v_gene: TRBV12-5
CDR3aa: CASNREGAYNSPLHF; CDR3nt: TGTGCCAGCAACCGAGAGGGCGCTTATAATTCACCCCTCCACTTT; j_gene: TRBJ1-6; abundance: .; d_gene: .; v_gene: TRBV2
CDR3aa: CASSDESWGYTF; CDR3nt: TGTGCCAGCAGTGACGAGTCCTGGGGCTACACCTTC; j_gene: TRBJ1-2; abundance: .; d_gene: .; v_gene: TRBV6-4